Following are 5 T cell receptor beta chains from one sample sequenced in a study of T cell clonality in common variable immunodeficiency. Some clones are missing from TCRdb's copy, which holds only in-frame ones; the method was immunoSEQ multiplex PCR. The sample gives approximately 44,000 clones, none seen only once, and the top ten clones hold less than 11%. Sequencing input: peripheral blood mononuclear cells. These receptors all come from a person between 18 and 75 years old in good health.

This clone was observed at least ten times. The read ends 3 residues early relative to the CDR3; the germline J gene fills the gap. The rearrangement joins TRBV2 to TRBJ2-7; possibly TRBD2 for D (6 bases). V lost 7 bases to trimming and J lost 3 bases, with 13 bases between them. CDR3 length: 13 amino acids. Germline CDR1 and CDR2: SNHLY and FYNNEI. The chain's CDR3 is CASTGDHSYEQYF. The sequenced part of the CDR3 DNA is TGTGCCAGCACGGGGGACCACAGCTACGAG.

This clone was seen many times. The read terminates 3 residues before the CDR3 end, so the remaining end is supplied by the germline J gene. J is TRBJ1-1 and V is TRBV6-2 or TRBV6-3; D is uncertain. Germline values: CDR1 MNHEY, CDR2 SVGEGT. V was shortened by 1 base and J by 4 bases, with 7 bases between the two germline ends. The CDR3 covers 13 residues. The sequenced part of the CDR3 DNA is TGTGCCAGCAGTTACTTGCGGGGCACTGAA. As protein: CASSYLRGTE. The full CDR3 sequence reads CASSYLRGTEAFF.

This clone was picked up many times. The CDR3 goes on 3 residues after the read ends, and that part is filled in from the germline J gene. The chain links TRBV7-9 to TRBJ1-1; D is unresolved. Germline CDR1 and CDR2: SEHNR and FQNEAQ (reference sequence). The CDR3 sequence is 10 residues long. With 10 bases removed from V and 0 bases from J, the gap between germline ends came to 3 bases. CDR3 in amino acids: CATLNTEAFF. The CDR3 DNA, read in part, is TGTGCCACCTTGAACACTGAA.

This clone was detected ten times or more. Coverage ceases 3 residues before the CDR3 finishes, and the germline J gene fills in the end. The rearrangement uses TRBV5-1 and TRBJ2-7, with TRBD2 matching 12 bases. V trimming: 4 bases; J trimming: 2 bases; junction bases outside the gene matches: 4. This CDR3 is 15 amino acids long. Germline assignment: CDR1 SGHRS and CDR2 YFSETQ. CDR3 sequence reads: CASSHRLAGAYEQYF. Partial CDR3 DNA: TGCGCCAGCAGCCATAGACTAGCGGGGGCCTACGAG.

This clone was counted at least ten times. The missing CDR3 end, 3 residues past where the read stops, is filled in from the germline J gene. The chain uses TRBV7-6 and TRBJ2-1, with TRBD2 matching 9 bases. The CDR3 length is 15 residues. With V trimmed by 3 bases and J by 8 bases, 8 bases remained unmatched. Germline assignment: CDR1 SGHVS and CDR2 FNYEAQ. The sequenced CDR3 bases are TGTGCCAGCAGCTTGGGTAGCGGGGGCAGCTATGAG. This codes for CASSLGSGGSYE. The full-length CDR3 reads as CASSLGSGGSYEQFF.